The 5 T cell receptor beta chains below all came from one sample that was sequenced in a study of beta chain features in type 1 diabetes. Expressed TCRB transcripts were sequenced because the isolated RNA had all been reverse transcribed beforehand. Here immunoSEQ multiplex PCR was the method, and the copy in TCRdb shows in-frame clones only, minus some. The sample records around 300,000 clones, 11% being singletons. Material: naive CD4+ T cells from blood. The receptors come from a woman aged 25-40 years in good health.

V and J are TRBV7-8 and TRBJ2-5; 8 bases agree with TRBD1. The CDR3 runs to 15 residues. CDR1 is SGHVS and CDR2 is FQNEAQ in the germline V gene. V shed 5 bases and J 4 bases; nucleotides not matched to a gene: 9. CDR3 sequence (DNA): TGTGCCAGCAGCCTACCGCGGACAGGGAGAGAGACCCAGTACTTC. Residues: CASSLPRTGRETQYF.

The chain has TRBV10-3 and TRBJ2-3; D perhaps matches TRBD2 (6 bases). Trimming shortened V by 1 base and J by 0 bases, and 8 bases separated the two germline ends. CDR1 ENHRY and CDR2 SYGVKD come from the germline V gene. The CDR3 totals 15 residues. The CDR3 region has the DNA TGTGCCATCAGTGAGTTTGGGACTAGCACAGATACGCAGTATTTT. Translating it yields CAISEFGTSTDTQYF.

V and J are TRBV6-4 and TRBJ2-3; TRBD1 agrees at 10 bases. Germline V CDR1 and CDR2: MRHNA, SNTAGT. The CDR3 has 16 amino acids. J was trimmed by 0 bases and V by 5 bases; bases with no gene match: 5. The CDR3 sequence is CASSLEGQGSTDTQYF. DNA for the CDR3: TGTGCCAGCAGTCTCGAGGGACAGGGGAGCACAGATACGCAGTATTTT.

This clone occurred a few times. The gene calls are TRBV28 and TRBJ2-5; TRBD1 aligns across 9 bases. The CDR3 runs 16 residues. V was pared by 1 base and J by 5 bases, with 8 bases of the junction left unmatched. Per the germline V gene, CDR1 is MDHEN and CDR2 is SYDVKM. The CDR3: CASSLSGQGLMETQYF. For the CDR3, the DNA is TGTGCCAGCAGTTTATCGGGACAGGGTCTAATGGAGACCCAGTACTTC.

This clone has just a few counts. V gene TRBV18 combines with J gene TRBJ1-5; 8 bases map to TRBD1. Germline CDR1 KGHSH, CDR2 LQKENI. The CDR3 extends over 18 amino acids. Trimming cost V 1 base and J 1 base; bases outside gene matches: 9. CDR3 in DNA: TGTGCCAGCTCACCACGGGAACAGGGGGATGGCAGCAATCAGCCCCAGCATTTT. This translates into CASSPREQGDGSNQPQHF.